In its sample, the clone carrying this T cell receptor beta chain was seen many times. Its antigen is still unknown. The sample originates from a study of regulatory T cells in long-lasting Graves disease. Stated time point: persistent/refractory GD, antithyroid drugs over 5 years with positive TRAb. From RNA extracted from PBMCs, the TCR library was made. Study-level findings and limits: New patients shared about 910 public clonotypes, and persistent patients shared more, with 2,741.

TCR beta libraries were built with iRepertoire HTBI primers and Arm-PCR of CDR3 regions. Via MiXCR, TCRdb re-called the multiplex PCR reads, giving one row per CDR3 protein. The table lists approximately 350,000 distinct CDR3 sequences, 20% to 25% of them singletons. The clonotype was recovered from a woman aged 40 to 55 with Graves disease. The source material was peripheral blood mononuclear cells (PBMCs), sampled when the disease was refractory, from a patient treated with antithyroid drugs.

The CDR3 DNA is TGTGCCAGCAGCGTCGGGACAGCGCCCGCGGGGACCCAGTACTTC. Its translation: CASSVGTAPAGTQYF. V and J are TRBV6-1 and TRBJ2-5; 7 bases agree with TRBD1. The CDR3 sequence is 15 residues long. Germline V gene data show CDR1 as MNHNS and CDR2 as SASEGT. V was clipped by 6 bases and J by 7 bases; unmatched bases: 14.